Listed below are T cell receptor beta chains from one sample, sequenced in a study of cytomegalovirus exposure and HLA in healthy donors. Method: immunoSEQ multiplex PCR; TCRdb's copy keeps in-frame clones and lacks some. This sample has roughly 56,000 clones, with approximately 94% found just once. The material sequenced was PBMCs. The receptors were gathered from a man between 18 and 35 years old in good health and CMV-seronegative. Each CDR3 is given without its conserved first and last residue.

V,J,length,CDR3
TRBV7-6,TRBJ1-1,13,ASSLGDSMNTEAF
TRBV2,TRBJ1-5,11,ASRMEQNQPQH
TRBV27,TRBJ1-4,11,ASSRDWTEKLF
TRBV28,TRBJ2-4,12,ASSDRVAKNIQY
TRBV11-3,TRBJ2-1,13,ASSFDGLAENEQF
TRBV15,TRBJ2-5,15,ATSRVDRGVTLETQY
TRBV4-1,TRBJ2-1,11,AAGTSGYNEQF
TRBV13,TRBJ2-1,15,ASSSDGLADVRDEQF
TRBV6-6,TRBJ1-5,13,ASSKGTGGNQPQH
TRBV7-2,TRBJ1-2,14,ASSLAGAGTDYGYT
TRBV28,TRBJ1-5,10,ATHRLDQPQH
TRBV9,TRBJ2-2,12,ASSVAGNTGELF
TRBV4-3,TRBJ2-3,14,ASSQEWTSRTDTQY
TRBV27,TRBJ1-5,13,ASSSGTGANQPQH
TRBV6-1,TRBJ2-7,11,ASSGLLLYEQY
TRBV4-3,TRBJ2-2,15,ASRSEPQGLAGGELF
TRBV19,TRBJ2-2,11,ASSIRDTGELF
TRBV9,TRBJ2-6,14,ASTIGLGPGANVLT
TRBV6-5,TRBJ2-4,13,ASRAGTVAKNIQY
TRBV5-4,TRBJ2-2,13,ASSLAQRDTGELF
TRBV4-1,TRBJ2-5,12,ASSQRVDQETQY
TRBV19,TRBJ2-3,14,ASSSRLADHTDTQY
TRBV9,TRBJ1-3,13,ASSVDRVDGNTIY
TRBV6-5,TRBJ1-1,13,ASSYSTWGGVEAF
TRBV25-1,TRBJ2-3,10,ASSSFLHTQY
TRBV27,TRBJ2-7,12,ASGPRQIYYEQY
TRBV4-1,TRBJ2-1,14,ASSHDGTGLGNEQF
TRBV27,TRBJ2-3,16,ASKSRLAGPAPTDTQY
TRBV5-1,TRBJ1-4,15,ASSLVGTARGSGKLF